This entry describes one T cell receptor (beta chain). Its specificity is unknown. This entry belongs to a study of cytomegalovirus exposure and HLA in healthy donors. Study observations and caveats: TCR beta V- and J-gene trimming, according to a later analysis, was linked to a missense DCLRE1C variant.

60 Vbeta and 13 Jbeta primers were used in PCR. Under the authors' procedure: An analysis performed later counted 75 million to 80 million unique TCR beta chains (roughly 11 million of them shared). Generated by immunoSEQ multiplex PCR, the TCRdb table keeps only in-frame clones and is missing some. V and J calls and clone size come straight from that table; D and trimming were deduced from the DNA. The sample carries about 59,000 clones, roughly 80% recorded once. This CDR3 region has 15 residues. V was pared by 4 bases and J by 6 bases, with 4 bases of the junction left unmatched. Per germline, CDR1 SNHLY and CDR2 FYNNEI.

The TCR sequence derives from a middle-aged woman in good health and CMV-seronegative. The source material was PBMCs. The gene calls are TRBV2 and TRBJ2-3; 13 nucleotides line up with TRBD2. The CDR3 loop is CASSGTSGGSDTQYF. The CDR3 DNA reads as TGTGCCAGCAGTGGGACTAGCGGGGGTTCGGATACGCAGTATTTT.